The 31 T cell receptor beta chains in this list originate from one sample, sequenced in a study of T cell repertoires in cytomegalovirus infection. TCRdb re-derived calls from the reads in MiXCR, one entry per CDR3 protein. The table includes approximately 500,000 distinct CDR3 sequences, approximately 10% detected once. Material for sequencing was PBMCs. The receptors were gathered from a human donor in good health (CMV status not recorded). Some clones in this sample may be carry-over from other donors' samples.

The table lists this clonotype with a few counts. V is TRBV27 and J is TRBJ1-1; 9 bases match TRBD1. Trimming removed 5 bases from V and 8 bases from J; junction bases left unmatched: 9. The CDR3 is 14 amino acids. CDR1 is MNHEY, CDR2 SMNVEV, per germline (reference sequence). Here the CDR3 DNA reads TGTGCCAGCAGTAGGGACAGGGAAGGCGCCGAAGCTTTCTTT. This gives the protein CASSRDREGAEAFF.

This clonotype showed up just a few times. This chain uses TRBV20-1 with TRBJ2-7; possibly TRBD2 for D (6 bases). Per germline, CDR1 DFQATT and CDR2 SNEGSKA (reference sequence). The V end was cut by 6 bases, the J end by 2 bases, with 17 bases between. The CDR3 spans 14 residues. The CDR3 region has the DNA TGCAGTGCCCGAACCGGGAGAGGGACCTACGAGCAGTACTTC. Amino acids: CSARTGRGTYEQYF.

This clonotype was seen only a few times. This rearrangement joins TRBV5-1 to TRBJ2-7; tentatively, D is TRBD1 (6 bases). CDR3 length: 13 residues. Germline V lookup: CDR1 SGHRS, CDR2 YFSETQ. V lost 6 bases, J lost 5 bases, and 15 bases lay in between. CDR3 nucleotide sequence: TGCGCCAGCAAACAGGGTACTGGCGACGAGCAGTACTTC. This sequence encodes CASKQGTGDEQYF.

This clonotype showed up many times. The rearrangement joins TRBV15 to TRBJ1-1; tentative D call: TRBD1 (6 bases). Trimming removed 8 bases from V and 8 bases from J, with 24 bases in between. The CDR3 consists of 15 residues. Germline CDR1 reads LNHNV; CDR2 reads YYDKDF (reference sequence). The CDR3 reads CATSTGSSEGREAFF. For the CDR3, the DNA is TGTGCCACCTCGACAGGATCGTCAGAAGGCCGCGAAGCTTTCTTT.

The V and J genes are TRBV20-1 and TRBJ1-2, with a weak D call TRBD1 (5 bases). The CDR3 has 14 residues. CDR1 is DFQATT and CDR2 is SNEGSKA in the germline V gene (reference sequence). V shed 5 bases and J shed 4 bases, with 17 bases lying between them. CDR3 in DNA: TGCAGTGCTTCCCCGATTGACAGACTCTATGGCTACACCTTC. Protein sequence: CSASPIDRLYGYTF.

With respect to this clonotype: This clone may be a read error of a much larger clone one base away. The chain joins TRBV6-2 or TRBV6-3 to TRBJ1-6; no clear D. The germline gives CDR1 MNHEY, CDR2 SVGEGT. V was trimmed by 3 bases and J by 9 bases, leaving 15 bases between them. CDR3 length: 15 residues. The CDR3 coding sequence is TGTGCCAGCAGTTATCGGCGCGGGGATAGTTCACCCCTCCACTTT. Translation gives CASSYRRGDSSPLHF.

Many counts were recorded for this clonotype. The CDR3, as DNA: TGTGCCAGCAGCGTAACTAGCGGGTACAATGAGCAGTTCTTC. Its protein product is CASSVTSGYNEQFF. V is TRBV7-2 and J is TRBJ2-1, with 9 bases lining up with TRBD2. Germline V gives CDR1 SGHTA, CDR2 FQGNSA. The V segment lost 5 bases and the J segment 4 bases; nucleotides outside the gene matches: 3. The CDR3 runs 14 residues.

Many counts were recorded for this clonotype. This sequence joins TRBV10-2 and TRBJ2-3; either TRBD1 or TRBD2 may fit D (5 bases each). Germline-derived CDR1 and CDR2 are WSHSY and SAAADI. Trimming took 5 bases from V and 9 from J, leaving 15 bases between them. This CDR3 region has 13 residues. The CDR3 loop reads CASSPGDRTTQYF. The CDR3 DNA reads as TGCGCCAGCAGTCCCGGGGACCGAACGACGCAGTATTTT.

J is TRBJ2-3 and V is TRBV5-1; perhaps D is TRBD1 or TRBD2 (5 bases each). In germline, CDR1 is SGHRS, CDR2 YFSETQ. V was shortened by 1 base and J by 0 bases, with 12 bases between the two germline ends. The CDR3 loop spans 16 amino acids. The CDR3 DNA is TGCGCCAGCAGCTTGTTTGAGGGGCTTAGCACAGATACGCAGTATTTT. Protein sequence: CASSLFEGLSTDTQYF.

V gene TRBV11-2 combines with J gene TRBJ1-5; possibly TRBD1 for D (5 bases). There are 15 residues in the CDR3. Germline CDR1 is SGHAT and CDR2 is FQNNGV. Trimming left V 5 bases short and J 2 bases short, with 13 bases between. The CDR3 nucleotides read TGTGCCAGCAGCCAGGAGGGACGGGGCAATCAGCCCCAGCATTTT. This translates into CASSQEGRGNQPQHF.

The CDR3 nucleotides read TGTGCCAGCAGGACATCAGGGGACGAGCAGTACTTC. As protein: CASRTSGDEQYF. The rearrangement joins TRBV3-1 to TRBJ2-7, with a tentative D call TRBD1 (6 bases). This CDR3 region has 12 residues. Trimming left V 6 bases short and J 5 bases short, with 11 bases between. Germline V lookup: CDR1 LGHDT, CDR2 YNNKEL (reference sequence).

The V call is TRBV28, the J call TRBJ2-2; TRBD1 agrees at 10 bases. The germline V gene encodes CDR1 MDHEN and CDR2 SYDVKM. The CDR3 length is 16 residues. After removal of 5 bases from V and 1 base from J, the junction contained 4 bases not matched to a gene. The CDR3 loop is CASSPRTGGNTGELFF. The CDR3 DNA follows: TGTGCCAGCAGTCCCAGGACAGGGGGGAACACCGGGGAGCTGTTTTTT.

Many counts were recorded for this clonotype. J is TRBJ2-2 and V is TRBV2; TRBD1 aligns across 11 bases. V was pared by 5 bases and J by 7 bases, with 6 bases of the junction left unmatched. This CDR3 region has 15 residues. In germline, CDR1 is SNHLY, CDR2 FYNNEI. This chain's CDR3 is CASSPGTGGNGELFF. As DNA, the CDR3 is TGTGCCAGCAGTCCTGGGACAGGGGGTAACGGGGAGCTGTTTTTT. Filled out from reference TRBV2 and TRBJ2-2, the complete variable domain reads EPEVTQTPSHQVTQMGQEVILRCVPISNHLYFYWYRQILGQKVEFLVSFYNNEISEKSEIFDDQFSVERPDGSNFTLKIRSTKLEDSAMYFCASSPGTGGNGELFFGEGSRLTVL.

The genes are TRBV30 and TRBJ1-1; TRBD1 agrees at 9 bases. CDR3 length: 11 residues. Germline V lookup: CDR1 GTSNPN, CDR2 SVGIG (reference sequence). The trim removed 5 bases at V and 11 bases at J, leaving 6 bases unmatched. The CDR3 here is CAWETGGLAFF. The DNA of the CDR3 is TGTGCCTGGGAGACAGGGGGGCTGGCTTTCTTT.

This clonotype was seen at least ten times. The V gene is TRBV12-3 or TRBV12-4, the J gene TRBJ1-5; 7 nucleotides line up with TRBD1. J lost 5 bases, V lost 5 bases, and 9 bases had no gene match. The CDR3 totals 15 residues. The CDR3 spells CASSRRQGGDQPQHF. The CDR3 coding sequence is TGTGCCAGCAGTAGACGACAGGGTGGGGATCAGCCCCAGCATTTT.

This clonotype was counted once. This chain uses TRBV7-3 with TRBJ2-6, with unresolved D. Trimming left V 5 bases short and J 0 bases short, with 14 bases between. The CDR3 runs to 17 residues. Germline V CDR1 and CDR2: SGHTA, FQGTGA. The CDR3 here is CASSKAQFSSGANVLTF. The CDR3 coding sequence is TGTGCCAGCAGCAAAGCTCAGTTTTCCTCTGGGGCCAACGTCCTGACTTTC.

The V and J genes are TRBV27 and TRBJ1-3; D perhaps matches TRBD1 (5 bases). The V gene lost 7 bases and the J gene lost 8 bases, with 15 bases spanning the gap. The CDR3 covers 13 residues. From germline, CDR1 is MNHEY and CDR2 SMNVEV (reference sequence). The CDR3 DNA reads TGTGCCAGCAAGCCCAGGGTGGGATACACCATATATTTT. Translating it yields CASKPRVGYTIYF.

The chain employs TRBV19 and TRBJ1-2, with 9 bases lining up with TRBD1. Germline CDR1 reads LNHDA; CDR2 reads SQIVND (reference sequence). The CDR3 loop spans 17 amino acids. Unmatched junction bases numbered 12, after V lost 6 bases and J lost 1 base. The CDR3 DNA reads TGTGCCAGTAGGGACTTCACAGGGGGCGAAGGTAACTATGGCTACACCTTC. Its protein product is CASRDFTGGEGNYGYTF.

This chain links TRBV20-1 with TRBJ2-5; the D gene is possibly TRBD2 (6 bases). The CDR3 totals 12 residues. Deletions cut 6 bases from V and 5 bases from J, with 13 bases between. The germline V gene has CDR1 DFQATT and CDR2 SNEGSKA (reference sequence). Here the CDR3 DNA reads TGCAGTGCCCCGGGACTCGGGGAGACCCAGTACTTC. Encoded protein: CSAPGLGETQYF.

In this sample, this clonotype turned up a few times. The chain is built from TRBV13 and TRBJ2-7; D may be TRBD1 (6 bases). Trimming shortened V by 2 bases and J by 3 bases, and 11 bases separated the two germline ends. Germline CDR1 and CDR2: PRHDT and FYEKMQ (reference sequence). The CDR3 has 14 amino acids. CDR3 amino acids: CASSLRGTLYEQYF. CDR3 bases: TGTGCCAGCAGCTTAAGGGGGACCCTCTACGAGCAGTACTTC. Full variable domain (outside the CDR3, taken from reference TRBV13 and TRBJ2-7): AAGVIQSPRHLIKEKRETATLKCYPIPRHDTVYWYQQGPGQDPQFLISFYEKMQSDKGSIPDRFSAQQFSDYHSELNMSSLELGDSALYFCASSLRGTLYEQYFGPGTRLTVT.

V gene TRBV5-5 combines with J gene TRBJ2-5; 9 bases fit TRBD1. V was pared by 4 bases and J by 5 bases, with 9 bases of the junction left unmatched. This CDR3 region has 15 residues. The V gene's germline CDR1 is SGHKS and CDR2 YYEKEE (reference sequence). In DNA, the CDR3 is TGTGCCAGCAGCCCGGCAACAGGGGGCGGGGAGACCCAGTACTTC. Protein: CASSPATGGGETQYF.

The gene calls are TRBV4-2 and TRBJ2-1, with TRBD1 matching over 7 bases. CDR1 LGHNA and CDR2 YNFKEQ come from the germline V gene. The junction had 6 bases not matched to a gene; V was cut back by 4 bases and J by 6 bases. This CDR3 contains 14 residues. The DNA for the CDR3 is TGTGCCAGCAGCCCGACAGGGATGACCAATGAGCAGTTCTTC. Protein: CASSPTGMTNEQFF.

This clonotype was seen many times. The rearrangement links TRBV19 to TRBJ1-4; D is perhaps TRBD1 (6 bases). The CDR3 sequence is 11 residues long. Germline V gives CDR1 LNHDA, CDR2 SQIVND (reference sequence). With 11 bases removed from V and 10 bases from J, the gap between germline ends came to 14 bases. The CDR3 sequence is CARRDTSKLFF. The CDR3 DNA is TGTGCCCGAAGGGACACTTCAAAACTGTTTTTT.

The chain employs TRBV19 and TRBJ2-2, with D perhaps TRBD1 or TRBD2 (6 bases each). This CDR3 contains 14 residues. CDR1 and CDR2 from the germline V gene are LNHDA and SQIVND (reference sequence). Trimming removed 6 bases at V and 6 bases at J, with 14 bases between. The CDR3 DNA sequence: TGTGCCAGTAGGGGGGGCGCTTTCTCCGGGGAGCTGTTTTTT. Translating it yields CASRGGAFSGELFF.

This clonotype turned up a few times. The V gene is TRBV5-1, the J gene TRBJ1-1; D call uncertain. The V end lost 4 bases, the J end lost 1 base, and 11 bases lay between the germline ends. CDR1 and CDR2 from the germline V gene are SGHRS and YFSETQ. This CDR3 contains 14 residues. Here the CDR3 DNA reads TGCGCCAGCAGCCCCGGTTTGGGGAACACTGAAGCTTTCTTT. Amino acids: CASSPGLGNTEAFF.

At least ten counts were recorded for this clonotype. This chain links TRBV12-5 with TRBJ1-1, with no clear D. In germline, CDR1 is LGHNT, CDR2 FRNRAP. V was shortened by 7 bases and J by 1 base, with 13 bases between the two germline ends. The CDR3 is 14 residues long. The CDR3 DNA is TGTGCTAGTGTTCCCACTAATTCGAACACTGAAGCTTTCTTT. It specifies CASVPTNSNTEAFF. Drawing the rest from reference TRBV12-5 and TRBJ1-1, the complete variable domain is DARVTQTPRHKVTEMGQEVTMRCQPILGHNTVFWYRQTMMQGLELLAYFRNRAPLDDSGMPKDRFSAEMPDATLATLKIQPSEPRDSAVYFCASVPTNSNTEAFFGQGTRLTVV.

This clonotype was observed at least ten times. The genes are TRBV12-3 or TRBV12-4 and TRBJ1-4; TRBD1 aligns across 8 bases. CDR3 size: 14 residues. With V trimmed by 4 bases and J by 7 bases, 5 bases remained unmatched. The DNA for the CDR3 is TGTGCCAGCAGTTACAGGGGGGCTGGTGAAAAACTGTTTTTT. This codes for CASSYRGAGEKLFF.

The chain employs TRBV5-4 and TRBJ2-7; TRBD2 aligns across 8 bases. Per the germline V gene, CDR1 is SGHNT and CDR2 is YYREEE (reference sequence). With 0 bases clipped from V and 1 base from J, the junction kept 3 bases outside the gene matches. CDR3 length: 15 amino acids. CDR3 bases: TGTGCCAGCAGCTTGGTAGGACTAGCATCCTACGAGCAGTACTTC. As protein: CASSLVGLASYEQYF.

A word on this clonotype: One end of the junction is discordant with germline, which a read error may explain. The chain has TRBV12-3 or TRBV12-4 and TRBJ2-2; 7 nucleotides match TRBD2. The CDR3 is 14 amino acids. CDR3 in amino acids: CASSLGGSPGELFF. The CDR3 nucleotides read TGTGCCAGCAGCTTAGGCGGGAGCCCCGGGGAGCTGTTTTTT.

This clonotype came up many times. V and J are TRBV6-2 or TRBV6-3 and TRBJ2-1; TRBD2 matches 15 bases. CDR1 and CDR2 (germline): MNHEY, SVGEGT. V shed 6 bases and J 7 bases; nucleotides not matched to a gene: 7. CDR3 size: 16 residues. CDR3 protein: CASRVSGTSGRNEQFF. In DNA form, the CDR3 reads TGTGCCAGCAGAGTATCCGGGACTAGCGGGAGGAATGAGCAGTTCTTC.

This clonotype has ten or more counts. The V call is TRBV28, the J call TRBJ1-5; TRBD1 aligns across 7 bases. Trimming at V came to 10 bases and at J to 0 bases, leaving 6 bases not matched to a gene. The germline V gene has CDR1 MDHEN and CDR2 SYDVKM. This CDR3 has 14 residues. For the CDR3, the DNA is TGTGCCACCGCTAGGACAGGTAGCAATCAGCCCCAGCATTTT. As protein: CATARTGSNQPQHF.